The next 4 T cell receptor beta chains were all read from a single sample in a study of blood T cell repertoires in COVID-19 (dated by TCRdb to the early 2020s). The library was generated by the immunoSEQ multiplex PCR assay. TCRdb provides this immuneACCESS table in a form limited to in-frame rearrangements. Some clones are lacking; in checked studies, under half of them reflect an unresolved V gene, and why the rest are absent is not known. This sample holds some 130,000 clones; 78% were observed only once. Roughly 11% of the sample is held by the ten biggest clonotypes. Material: peripheral blood. Every receptor here comes from a man aged 60-69 years who had recovered from COVID-19.

The V call is TRBV24-1, the J call TRBJ2-5, with 12 bases identical to TRBD1. The CDR3 spans 15 residues. The ends lost 4 bases at V and 5 bases at J; junction bases unmatched: 4. Germline V CDR1 and CDR2: KGHDR, SFDVKD. The CDR3 coding sequence is TGTGCCACCAGTGACCGGGACAGGGGGCTGGAGACCCAGTACTTC. Translation: CATSDRDRGLETQYF.

The chain recombines TRBV19 with TRBJ1-1; perhaps TRBD1 as D (5 bases). V lost 5 bases to trimming and J lost 6 bases, with 16 bases between them. The CDR3 extends over 14 amino acids. In germline, CDR1 is LNHDA, CDR2 SQIVND (reference sequence). CDR3: CASSYPLGGAEAFF. The CDR3, as DNA: TGTGCCAGTAGTTACCCCCTCGGGGGGGCTGAAGCTTTCTTT.

The chain is built from TRBV18 and TRBJ2-7; TRBD2 matches at 13 bases. CDR3 length: 15 residues. Looked up from germline, CDR1 is KGHSH and CDR2 is LQKENI. J was trimmed by 3 bases and V by 3 bases; bases with no gene match: 2. CDR3 bases: TGTGCCAGCTCACCGGGACTAGCGGGGAACTACGAGCAGTACTTC. It translates to CASSPGLAGNYEQYF.

The gene calls are TRBV7-2 and TRBJ2-1; no clear D gene. The V end was cut by 4 bases, the J end by 5 bases, with 9 bases between. The CDR3 has 13 amino acids. From germline, CDR1 is SGHTA and CDR2 FQGNSA. CDR3 protein: CASSWRPDNEQFF. The CDR3 DNA is TGTGCCAGCAGCTGGCGGCCTGACAATGAGCAGTTCTTC.